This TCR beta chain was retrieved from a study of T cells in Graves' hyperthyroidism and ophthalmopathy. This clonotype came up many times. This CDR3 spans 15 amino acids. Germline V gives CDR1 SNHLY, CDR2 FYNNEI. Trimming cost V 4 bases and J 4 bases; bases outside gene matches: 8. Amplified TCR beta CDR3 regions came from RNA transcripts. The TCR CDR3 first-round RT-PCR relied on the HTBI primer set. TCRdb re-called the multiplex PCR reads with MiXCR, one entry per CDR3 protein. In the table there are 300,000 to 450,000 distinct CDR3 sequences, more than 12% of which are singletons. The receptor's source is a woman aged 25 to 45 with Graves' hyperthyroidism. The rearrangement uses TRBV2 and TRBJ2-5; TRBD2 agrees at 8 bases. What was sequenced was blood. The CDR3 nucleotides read TGTGCCAGCAGTGTATTAGCGGGAAATAGAGAGACCCAGTACTTC. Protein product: CASSVLAGNRETQYF.